What follows is one TCR beta chain and its context. The entry originates in a study of blood T cells in healthy people across ages. A J-beta primer mix and a sample-barcoded 5' primer were used in a second PCR of roughly 6 to 11 cycles. Tagging of each cDNA molecule was performed by a template-switch adaptor with 12 random nucleotides. In TCRdb, the 5' RACE reads were re-called with MiXCR into one record per CDR3 protein. The sample includes around 1,700,000 distinct CDR3 sequences, 28% of them seen just once. Germline assignment: CDR1 MGHRA and CDR2 YSYEKL. V shed 1 base and J shed 3 bases, with 16 bases lying between them. This CDR3 is built from 16 residues.

This clonotype originated in a woman aged 25-40 years in good health. The chain recombines TRBV4-1 with TRBJ2-7; D ambiguous. Material: blood. CDR3 sequence: CASSQASASRVYEQYF. In DNA, the CDR3 is TGCGCCAGCAGCCAAGCATCGGCCTCCCGGGTCTACGAGCAGTACTTC.